Below, 27 T cell receptor beta chains from the same sample are listed, as sequenced in a study of brain metastases from non-small cell lung cancer. TCRdb's copy holds only in-frame clones and misses some; the assay was immunoSEQ multiplex PCR. Altogether roughly 4,600 clones are present, around 83% being singletons, with the ten largest covering roughly 7.4%. The sequencing input was primary lung tumor tissue. All receptors come from a donor at least 40 years old with non-small cell lung cancer.

This clone was seen just once. The chain uses TRBV12-3 or TRBV12-4 and TRBJ2-3, with a possible D match to TRBD1 (6 bases). V was clipped by 3 bases and J by 5 bases, with 9 bases between them. The CDR3 extends over 13 amino acids. The CDR3 DNA follows: TGTGCCAGCAGTTTCTCAGGGGTAGATACGCAGTATTTT. Translation: CASSFSGVDTQYF.

This clone was detected once. The chain links TRBV11-1 to TRBJ2-1, with TRBD2 matching 10 bases. CDR1 is SGHAT and CDR2 is FQDESV in the germline V gene (reference sequence). V was pared by 3 bases and J by 4 bases, with 6 bases of the junction left unmatched. The CDR3 is 16 amino acids. The DNA for the CDR3 is TGTGCCAGCAGCTTGTCTAGCGGGGGTATTTACAATGAGCAGTTCTTC. Residues: CASSLSSGGIYNEQFF.

The genes are TRBV19 and TRBJ1-5, with D maybe TRBD1 (5 bases). V lost 7 bases, J lost 2 bases, and 12 bases lay in between. The CDR3 runs 14 residues. CDR1 LNHDA and CDR2 SQIVND come from the germline V gene (reference sequence). The CDR3 coding sequence is TGTGCCAGTAATGACCGGGGACGCAATCAGCCCCAGCATTTT. It is translated as CASNDRGRNQPQHF.

The chain is built from TRBV6-2 or TRBV6-3 and TRBJ1-1, with D hard to call. In germline, CDR1 is MNHEY, CDR2 SVGEGT. The CDR3 is 15 residues long. Trimming cost V 3 bases and J 1 base, with 12 bases left between them. DNA for the CDR3: TGTGCCAGCAGTTATGACGGTTCTGGGAACACTGAAGCTTTCTTT. Protein: CASSYDGSGNTEAFF.

The chain has TRBV24-1 and TRBJ1-4; D uncertain. Trimming removed 2 bases at V and 8 bases at J, with 11 bases between. CDR1 KGHDR and CDR2 SFDVKD come from the germline V gene. CDR3 length equals 14 residues. As DNA, the CDR3 is TGTGCCACCAGTGATTGGGGTGTGGGCGAAAAACTGTTTTTT. Protein product: CATSDWGVGEKLFF.

For the CDR3, the DNA is TGTGCCAGCAGTGATTTGGGCAGGGGGGCCTACGAGCAGTACGTC. Encoded protein: CASSDLGRGAYEQYV. The chain carries TRBV6-1 and TRBJ2-7; tentative D call: TRBD1 (7 bases). Germline V gene sequence: CDR1 MNHNS, CDR2 SASEGT. CDR3 length: 15 amino acids. V was trimmed by 3 bases and J by 2 bases, leaving 14 bases between them.

V usage is TRBV5-1 and J usage is TRBJ1-5; 7 positions agree with TRBD1. V gave up 2 bases and J gave up 5 bases; unmatched junction bases: 4. Germline CDR1 reads SGHRS; CDR2 reads YFSETQ. CDR3 size: 14 residues. CDR3 loop: CASSLTQGDQPQHF. Written as DNA, the CDR3 is TGCGCCAGCAGCTTAACTCAGGGGGATCAGCCCCAGCATTTT.

This clone appeared once. This chain connects TRBV19 to TRBJ1-5, with 11 bases fitting TRBD1. This CDR3 has 13 residues. CDR1 is LNHDA and CDR2 is SQIVND in the germline V gene (reference sequence). V shed 9 bases, J shed 7 bases, and the junction held 5 bases outside the gene matches. The CDR3 sequence: CASGTGGYQPQHF. The DNA for the CDR3 is TGTGCCAGCGGGACAGGGGGATACCAGCCCCAGCATTTT.

This chain links TRBV6-4 with TRBJ2-3; D is tentatively TRBD1 or TRBD2 (7 bases each). V was pared by 6 bases and J by 5 bases, with 15 bases between. Germline V CDR1 and CDR2: MRHNA, SNTAGT. The CDR3 length is 14 residues. The DNA for the CDR3 is TGTGCCAGCAGCCCTACAGGGGAGGGAGATACGCAGTATTTT. Its translation: CASSPTGEGDTQYF.

The V gene is TRBV2, the J gene TRBJ2-7, with 7 nucleotides matching TRBD2. J was trimmed by 6 bases and V by 3 bases; bases with no gene match: 14. This CDR3 is built from 16 residues. Germline V gene data show CDR1 as SNHLY and CDR2 as FYNNEI. The CDR3 DNA reads TGTGCCAGCAGTGAGGGGAGGGGCAGTTGGTTGTCCGAGCAGTACGTC. This translates into CASSEGRGSWLSEQYV.

This clone was observed a handful of times. Written as DNA, the CDR3 is TGTGCCAGCAAGGACAGTTTTAATGAAAAACTGTTTTTT. Amino acids: CASKDSFNEKLFF. The chain joins TRBV2 to TRBJ1-4; TRBD1 might be the D (6 bases). CDR1 is SNHLY and CDR2 is FYNNEI in the germline V gene. The V and J ends lost 7 bases and 4 bases respectively, with 10 bases between them. The CDR3 has 13 residues. Looking up the rest from reference TRBV2 and TRBJ1-4 gives the full variable domain: EPEVTQTPSHQVTQMGQEVILRCVPISNHLYFYWYRQILGQKVEFLVSFYNNEISEKSEIFDDQFSVERPDGSNFTLKIRSTKLEDSAMYFCASKDSFNEKLFFGSGTQLSVL.

Of note for this clone: Germline is not matched at one junction end, which may reflect a read error. This rearrangement joins TRBV10-3 to TRBJ1-1, with D maybe TRBD1 (5 bases). This CDR3 contains 12 residues. Germline values: CDR1 ENHRY, CDR2 SYGVKD. The CDR3: CAISEGPGFGLF. The CDR3 DNA reads TGTGCCATCAGTGAGGGGCCAGGGTTTGGTCTCTTT.

This clone is classed as large. This chain joins TRBV4-3 and TRBJ1-2, with a possible D match to TRBD1 (6 bases). The CDR3 has 16 amino acids. V gave up 1 base and J gave up 6 bases, with 18 bases separating them. Germline CDR1 reads LGHNA; CDR2 reads YSLEER. CDR3 bases: TGCGCCAGCAGCCAAGCCGAGAACAGGGCCAATGATGGCTACACCTTC. This gives the protein CASSQAENRANDGYTF.

This clone has only a few counts. This rearrangement joins TRBV30 to TRBJ2-3; maybe TRBD1 (6 bases). Trimming stripped 3 bases from V and 4 bases from J, with 14 bases between. The CDR3 is 14 amino acids. Germline CDR1 GTSNPN, CDR2 SVGIG (reference sequence). The CDR3 coding sequence is TGTGCCTGGAGGGAACAGGGTAGGGCAGATACGCAGTATTTT. Amino acid sequence: CAWREQGRADTQYF. Looking up the rest from reference TRBV30 and TRBJ2-3 gives the full variable domain: SQTIHQWPATLVQPVGSPLSLECTVEGTSNPNLYWYRQAAGRGLQLLFYSVGIGQISSEVPQNLSASRPQDRQFILSSKKLLLSDSGFYLCAWREQGRADTQYFGPGTRLTVL.

This CDR3 reads CASSLGMGKETQYF. The CDR3 DNA reads as TGCGCCAGCAGCTTGGGGATGGGCAAAGAGACCCAGTACTTC. This chain uses TRBV5-1 with TRBJ2-5; no definite D call. There are 14 residues in the CDR3. CDR1 is SGHRS, CDR2 YFSETQ, per germline. Trimming pared 0 bases from V and 3 bases from J, leaving 9 bases between.

The chain links TRBV30 to TRBJ1-2; maybe TRBD1 (6 bases). The CDR3 is 12 residues long. Germline V gene data show CDR1 as GTSNPN and CDR2 as SVGIG (reference sequence). Trimming removed 2 bases at V and 6 bases at J, with 10 bases between. The CDR3 loop reads CAWSIGGHGYTF. The CDR3 coding sequence is TGTGCCTGGAGTATAGGGGGACATGGCTACACCTTC. Full variable domain (outside the CDR3, taken from reference TRBV30 and TRBJ1-2): SQTIHQWPATLVQPVGSPLSLECTVEGTSNPNLYWYRQAAGRGLQLLFYSVGIGQISSEVPQNLSASRPQDRQFILSSKKLLLSDSGFYLCAWSIGGHGYTFGSGTRLTVV.

The chain couples TRBV30 to TRBJ2-7; 7 nucleotides agree with TRBD1. With V trimmed by 1 base and J by 4 bases, 4 bases remained unmatched. Germline V gene data show CDR1 as GTSNPN and CDR2 as SVGIG (reference sequence). The CDR3 sequence is 13 residues long. CDR3 DNA sequence: TGTGCCTGGAGTGGGACAGGAGTTTACGAGCAGTACGTC. Translated: CAWSGTGVYEQYV.

This sequence joins TRBV10-1 and TRBJ1-1; D perhaps matches TRBD1 (5 bases). Germline CDR1 WNHNN, CDR2 SYGVQD (reference sequence). CDR3 length equals 13 residues. V shed 6 bases and J shed 2 bases, with 10 bases lying between them. CDR3: CASSRDPNTEAFF. The CDR3, as DNA: TGCGCCAGCAGCCGGGACCCCAACACTGAAGCTTTCTTT.

The chain uses TRBV6-2 or TRBV6-3 and TRBJ1-4; D unclear. Per germline, CDR1 MNHEY and CDR2 SVGEGT. The CDR3 runs 11 residues. Trimming left V 4 bases short and J 7 bases short, with 4 bases between. CDR3 loop: CASSSGEKLFF. DNA of the CDR3: TGTGCCAGCAGTTCGGGTGAAAAACTGTTTTTT.

The chain joins TRBV25-1 to TRBJ1-2; no reliable D call. The CDR3 is 13 amino acids. Germline assignment: CDR1 MGHDK and CDR2 SYGVNS. With 1 base removed from V and 4 bases from J, the gap between germline ends came to 7 bases. The CDR3 nucleotides are TGTGCCAGCAGTGAATCCAGCACCTATGGCTACACCTTC. As protein: CASSESSTYGYTF.

This chain joins TRBV2 and TRBJ2-3; D possibly corresponds to TRBD1 (5 bases). The V gene lost 2 bases and the J gene lost 1 base, with 10 bases spanning the gap. The CDR3 length is 15 residues. The germline V gene has CDR1 SNHLY and CDR2 FYNNEI. CDR3 sequence: CASSEMETGTDTQYF. The DNA for the CDR3 is TGTGCCAGCAGTGAAATGGAGACAGGCACAGATACGCAGTATTTT.

The rearrangement joins TRBV9 to TRBJ1-2; 8 bases fit TRBD1. In germline, CDR1 is SGDLS, CDR2 YYNGEE. The CDR3 runs to 13 residues. Losses at the gene ends were 3 bases for V and 6 bases for J; bases not matched to a gene: 4. The CDR3, as DNA: TGTGCCAGCAGCGCCCAGGGGGCTCATGGCTACACCTTC. Translated, it gives CASSAQGAHGYTF.

This clone was counted a few times. The CDR3 spells CASSYFGVEDTGELFF. Written as DNA, the CDR3 is TGTGCCAGCAGTTATTTTGGGGTAGAGGACACCGGGGAGCTGTTTTTT. V gene TRBV6-2 or TRBV6-3 combines with J gene TRBJ2-2; no clear D gene. The V gene's germline CDR1 is MNHEY and CDR2 SVGEGT. The CDR3 runs 16 residues. V was clipped by 3 bases and J by 3 bases, with 14 bases between them.

The V and J genes are TRBV9 and TRBJ1-5; perhaps TRBD1 as D (6 bases). The germline gives CDR1 SGDLS, CDR2 YYNGEE. This CDR3 has 15 amino acids. Trimming left V 4 bases short and J 4 bases short, with 15 bases between. CDR3 amino acids: CASSPKGGANQPQHF. CDR3 in DNA: TGTGCCAGCAGCCCCAAGGGGGGGGCAAATCAGCCCCAGCATTTT.

This clone appeared a single time. The J gene is TRBJ1-2, the V gene TRBV10-1; 7 bases are shared with TRBD1. With 5 bases clipped from V and 6 bases from J, the junction kept 6 bases outside the gene matches. This CDR3 is built from 13 residues. Germline V gene lookup returns CDR1 WNHNN and CDR2 SYGVQD (reference sequence). DNA of the CDR3: TGCGCCAGCAGTAAGACAGGGTCGAATGGCTACACCTTC. It yields the protein CASSKTGSNGYTF.

Regarding this clone: At one end the junction does not follow the germline gene, possibly because of a read error. This rearrangement joins TRBV2 to TRBJ2-3; 9 nucleotides align to TRBD2. This CDR3 is built from 13 residues. Looked up from germline, CDR1 is SNHLY and CDR2 is FYNNEI. The CDR3 coding sequence is TGTGCCAGCAGTGTGGCTAGCGGGGATATGCAGTATTTT. Residues: CASSVASGDMQYF.

The chain links TRBV9 to TRBJ1-3; TRBD1 is a possible D gene (6 bases). This CDR3 has 16 residues. Deletions cut 4 bases from V and 0 bases from J, with 14 bases between. Germline CDR1 and CDR2: SGDLS and YYNGEE. In DNA, the CDR3 is TGTGCCAGCAGCCCTCGGACAGACCGCTCTGGAAACACCATATATTTT. It encodes CASSPRTDRSGNTIYF.